The clone carrying this TCR beta chain is medium-sized. Its specificity is not known. Through a sample-barcoded 5' primer and a J-beta primer mix, a second PCR was run for roughly 6 to 11 cycles. TCRdb re-called the 5' RACE reads through MiXCR, storing one row per CDR3 protein. There are fewer than 950,000 distinct CDR3 sequences in the sample; 30% to 45% occur only once, and 10% to 15% lies in the top ten. The sample is drawn from a study of blood T cells in healthy people across ages. The germline V gene has CDR1 SGDLS and CDR2 YYNGEE. Losses at the gene ends were 3 bases for V and 8 bases for J; bases not matched to a gene: 8. The CDR3 spans 15 residues. Study observations and caveats: Among long-lived donors, naive CD4+ cells were more numerous and diversity higher than in aged donors. When one million T cells were used, diversity estimates were thought to be underestimates.

The chain links TRBV9 to TRBJ1-4; TRBD1 matches at 9 bases. The sequenced sample consisted of blood. The receptor comes from a man aged 18 to 29 in good health. CDR3 protein: CASSATGTGTEKLFF. The CDR3 nucleotides are TGTGCCAGCAGCGCTACCGGGACAGGGACCGAAAAACTGTTTTTT.